Following are 9 T cell receptor beta chains from one sample sequenced in a study of identical twins. TCRdb reprocessed the 5' RACE reads with MiXCR, giving one entry per CDR3 protein. The table lists hundreds of thousands of distinct CDR3 sequences, 8.5% to 9.5% of them singletons. These data are also associated with another study on yellow fever vaccine responses in identical twins.

The sample comprised PBMCs. Receptors were obtained from a woman under 30 in good health.

This clonotype has ten or more counts. This chain links TRBV12-3 or TRBV12-4 with TRBJ2-5; 8 bases map to TRBD2. After removal of 3 bases from V and 3 bases from J, the junction contained 9 bases not matched to a gene. This CDR3 is 16 amino acids long. The CDR3 nucleotides are TGTGCCAGCAGTTTCCTTGGGACTAGTAAGAAAGAGACCCAGTACTTC. Its protein product is CASSFLGTSKKETQYF.

The chain joins TRBV6-1 to TRBJ2-7, with D unresolved. Germline V gene data show CDR1 as MNHNS and CDR2 as SASEGT. The CDR3 consists of 13 residues. V lost 5 bases to trimming and J lost 4 bases, with 12 bases between them. The CDR3 coding sequence is TGTGCCAGCAGTCCTACCACTTTATACGAGCAGTACTTC. Amino acid sequence: CASSPTTLYEQYF.

The chain has TRBV29-1 and TRBJ1-1, with 8 bases that match TRBD1. The CDR3 has 11 amino acids. The germline gives CDR1 SQVTM, CDR2 ANQGSEA. The CDR3 DNA is TGCAGGACAGGGGAGTTCACTGAAGCTTTCTTT. It encodes CRTGEFTEAFF. The variable domain in full, with the rest retrieved from reference TRBV29-1 and TRBJ1-1, is SAVISQKPSRDICQRGTSLTIQCQVDSQVTMMFWYRQQPGQSLTLIATANQGSEATYESGFVIDKFPISRPNLTFSTLTVSNMSPEDSSIYLCRTGEFTEAFFGQGTRLTVV.

This clonotype was observed a few times. This chain's CDR3 is CASSLVSIPETQYF. The CDR3 DNA follows: TGTGCCAGCAGTTTGGTCTCGATCCCAGAGACCCAGTACTTC. J is TRBJ2-5 and V is TRBV28; D gene unclear. Trimming pared 3 bases from V and 4 bases from J, leaving 12 bases between. The germline gives CDR1 MDHEN, CDR2 SYDVKM. The length of the CDR3 is 14 residues.

This clonotype was counted at least ten times. The chain carries TRBV20-1 and TRBJ1-2; D is perhaps TRBD1 (6 bases). In germline, CDR1 is DFQATT, CDR2 SNEGSKA (reference sequence). The CDR3 length is 12 residues. The chain's CDR3 is CSPGQNNYGYTF. In DNA, the CDR3 is TGCAGCCCTGGACAGAATAACTATGGCTACACCTTC.

Only a few counts were recorded for this clonotype. The gene calls are TRBV30 and TRBJ2-1, with D unresolved. In germline, CDR1 is GTSNPN, CDR2 SVGIG (reference sequence). Trimming removed 0 bases at V and 9 bases at J, with 6 bases between. This CDR3 comprises 11 residues. The CDR3 sequence is CAWSVLREQFF. DNA of the CDR3: TGTGCCTGGAGTGTACTGCGTGAGCAGTTCTTC.

The V and J genes are TRBV7-2 and TRBJ1-4, with D unresolved. The V gene's germline CDR1 is SGHTA and CDR2 FQGNSA. The CDR3 totals 17 residues. Trimming shortened V by 5 bases and J by 0 bases, and 16 bases separated the two germline ends. The CDR3 bases are TGTGCCAGCAGCGATAGCAAAGAGGCGGCAACTAATGAAAAACTGTTTTTT. Translating gives CASSDSKEAATNEKLFF.

This rearrangement joins TRBV20-1 to TRBJ2-3; the match to TRBD2 covers 7 bases. This CDR3 has 14 residues. The germline V gene has CDR1 DFQATT and CDR2 SNEGSKA (reference sequence). Trimming cost V 5 bases and J 7 bases; bases outside gene matches: 12. CDR3 amino acids: CSASTSSGRYTQYF. The CDR3 coding sequence is TGCAGTGCTTCCACCTCTAGCGGCAGGTATACGCAGTATTTT.

This clonotype was detected many times. The V and J genes are TRBV7-2 and TRBJ2-1, with TRBD2 matching over 10 bases. Germline CDR1 reads SGHTA; CDR2 reads FQGNSA. Germline trimming cut 3 bases from V and 5 bases from J; bases unmatched to any gene: 10. The CDR3 loop spans 17 amino acids. CDR3 sequence reads: CASSFLAGVALDNEQFF. In nucleotides, the CDR3 is TGTGCCAGCAGCTTCCTAGCGGGAGTCGCTCTGGACAATGAGCAGTTCTTC. Full variable domain (missing parts from reference TRBV7-2 and TRBJ2-1): GAGVSQSPSNKVTEKGKDVELRCDPISGHTALYWYRQSLGQGLEFLIYFQGNSAPDKSGLPSDRFSAERTGGSVSTLTIQRTQQEDSAVYLCASSFLAGVALDNEQFFGPGTRLTVL.